This paragraph reports one TCR beta chain. The sample originates from a study of cytomegalovirus exposure and HLA in healthy donors. V was clipped by 1 base and J by 4 bases, with 13 bases between them. There are 15 residues in the CDR3. CDR1 and CDR2 from the germline V gene are SGHVS and FNYEAQ. The PCR contained 60 Vbeta and 13 Jbeta primers. TCRdb's copy holds only in-frame clones and misses some; the assay was immunoSEQ multiplex PCR. The table records 100,000 to 150,000 clones, 75% to 85% of them present only once. This TCR was sampled from a man aged 45-60 years in good health and CMV-seronegative. Specimen: PBMCs. The chain joins TRBV7-6 to TRBJ2-5; TRBD1 is a possible D gene (6 bases). The CDR3 loop reads CASSLDWGQGETQYF. In DNA, the CDR3 is TGTGCCAGCAGCTTAGACTGGGGGCAAGGAGAGACCCAGTACTTC. The whole variable domain, filled in from reference TRBV7-6 and TRBJ2-5, reads GAGVSQSPRYKVTKRGQDVALRCDPISGHVSLYWYRQALGQGPEFLTYFNYEAQQDKSGLPNDRFSAERPEGSISTLTIQRTEQRDSAMYRCASSLDWGQGETQYFGPGTRLLVL.